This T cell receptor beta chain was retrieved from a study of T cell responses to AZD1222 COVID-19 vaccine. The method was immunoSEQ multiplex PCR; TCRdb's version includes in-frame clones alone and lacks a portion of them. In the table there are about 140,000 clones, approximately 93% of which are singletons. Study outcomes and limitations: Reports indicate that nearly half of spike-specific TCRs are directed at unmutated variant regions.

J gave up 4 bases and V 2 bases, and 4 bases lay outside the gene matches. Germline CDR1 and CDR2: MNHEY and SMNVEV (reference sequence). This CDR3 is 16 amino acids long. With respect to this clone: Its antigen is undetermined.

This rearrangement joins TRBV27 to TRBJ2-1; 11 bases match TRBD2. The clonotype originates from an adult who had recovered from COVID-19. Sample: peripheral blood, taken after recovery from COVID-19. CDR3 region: CASSLLGTSGYNEQFF. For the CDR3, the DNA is TGTGCCAGCAGTTTACTCGGGACTAGCGGATACAATGAGCAGTTCTTC.